This T cell receptor beta chain stems from a study of blood T cell repertoires in COVID-19. At the level of the study: Material from acute and convalescent COVID-19 was sourced from the United States, Italy and Spain. The analysed material was cDNA or gDNA that came from T cells, B-cell-depleted T cells, or PBMCs.

The table came from immunoSEQ multiplex PCR; TCRdb's copy has only in-frame clones and leaves some out. Altogether approximately 97,000 clones are present, 70% to 90% being singletons, with the ten largest covering about 17%. The CDR3 length is 13 residues. V shed 5 bases, J shed 7 bases, and the junction held 5 bases outside the gene matches. The germline gives CDR1 SNHLY, CDR2 FYNNEI. This clone was detected a few times. Sequencing used peripheral blood. The TCR comes from a woman aged 80 or over with acute or convalescent COVID-19. The gene calls are TRBV2 and TRBJ2-1, with 7 bases fitting TRBD1. CDR3 nucleotide sequence: TGTGCCAGCAGTCCTACCAGGGGGAATGAGCAGTTCTTC. Translated: CASSPTRGNEQFF.